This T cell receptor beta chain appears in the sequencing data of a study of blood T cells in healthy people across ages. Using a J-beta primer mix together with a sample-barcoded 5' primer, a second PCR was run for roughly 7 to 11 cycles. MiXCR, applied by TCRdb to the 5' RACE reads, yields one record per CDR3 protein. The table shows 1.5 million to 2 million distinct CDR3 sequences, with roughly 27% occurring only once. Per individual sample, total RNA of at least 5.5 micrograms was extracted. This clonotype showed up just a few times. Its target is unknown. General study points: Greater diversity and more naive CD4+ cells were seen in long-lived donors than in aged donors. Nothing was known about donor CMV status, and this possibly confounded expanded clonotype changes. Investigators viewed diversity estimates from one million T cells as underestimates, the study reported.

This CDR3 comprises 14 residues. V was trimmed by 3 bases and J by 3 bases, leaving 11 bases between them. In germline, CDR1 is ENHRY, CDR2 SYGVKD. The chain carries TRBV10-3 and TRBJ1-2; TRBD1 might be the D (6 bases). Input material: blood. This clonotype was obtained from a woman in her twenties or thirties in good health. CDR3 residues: CAISDPRGDYGYTF. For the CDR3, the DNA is TGTGCCATCAGTGATCCAAGGGGGGACTATGGCTACACCTTC.